This T cell receptor beta chain originates from a study of technical replicates of blood from a handful of donors. Looked up from germline, CDR1 is SGHRS and CDR2 is YFSETQ. The CDR3 is 16 residues long. Trimming took 0 bases from V and 3 from J; bases not matched to a gene: 6. Profiled with immunoSEQ multiplex PCR; TCRdb holds only in-frame clones, not every one. The sample has about 71,000 clones; around 89% are singletons. What was sequenced was PBMCs. The chain recombines TRBV5-1 with TRBJ2-3, with 8 nucleotides matching TRBD2. The receptor was isolated from a human donor in good health. Some clones in this sample may be carry-over from other donors' samples. The CDR3 loop reads CASSLGPGGPTDTQYF. The CDR3 region has the DNA TGCGCCAGCAGCTTGGGGCCGGGGGGGCCTACAGATACGCAGTATTTT.